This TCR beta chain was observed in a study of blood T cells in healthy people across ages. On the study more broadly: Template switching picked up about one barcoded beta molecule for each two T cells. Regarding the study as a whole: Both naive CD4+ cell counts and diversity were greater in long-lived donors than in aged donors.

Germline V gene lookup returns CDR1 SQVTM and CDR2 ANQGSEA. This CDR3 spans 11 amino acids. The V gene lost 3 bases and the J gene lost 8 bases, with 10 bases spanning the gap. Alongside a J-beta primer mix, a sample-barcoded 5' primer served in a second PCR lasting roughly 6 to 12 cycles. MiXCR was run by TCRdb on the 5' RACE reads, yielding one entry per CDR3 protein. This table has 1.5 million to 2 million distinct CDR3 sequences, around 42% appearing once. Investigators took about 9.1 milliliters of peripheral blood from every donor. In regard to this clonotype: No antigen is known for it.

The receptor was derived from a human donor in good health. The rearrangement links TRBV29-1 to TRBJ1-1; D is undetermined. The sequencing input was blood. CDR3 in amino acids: CSVELGEEAFF. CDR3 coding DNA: TGCAGCGTTGAGCTCGGGGAAGAAGCTTTCTTT.